This T cell receptor (beta chain) derives from a study of identical twins. TCRdb itself ran the 5' RACE reads through MiXCR, one entry per CDR3 protein. The table lists 200,000 to 300,000 distinct CDR3 sequences, about 13% of them singletons. This clonotype was picked up a small number of times. The CDR3 spans 14 residues. The V segment lost 4 bases and the J segment 3 bases; nucleotides outside the gene matches: 3. CDR1 and CDR2 (germline): GTSNPN, SVGIG (reference sequence). These same records also appear under a second study, on yellow fever vaccine responses in identical twins.

The V and J genes are TRBV30 and TRBJ2-2, with 9 bases aligning to TRBD2. The sequence was collected from a woman between 18 and 29 years old in good health. Sequenced: memory (CD45RO+) T cells sorted from blood. In DNA form, the CDR3 reads TGTGCCTGGAAGACTAGCGGATACACCGGGGAGCTGTTTTTT. Its translation is CAWKTSGYTGELFF.